Given below is one T cell receptor beta chain in context. Its antigen is undetermined. The V end was cut by 10 bases, the J end by 1 base, with 13 bases between. The CDR3 runs 13 residues. The table came from immunoSEQ multiplex PCR; TCRdb's copy has only in-frame clones and leaves some out. Of approximately 110,000 clones in the sample, approximately 88% were seen once. The record originates from a study of T cell responses to AZD1222 COVID-19 vaccine. Findings and limits, study-wide: No day 14 peak samples; only post-peak repertoires were characterized. Spike-spanning, vaccine-associated CD4 TCRs were dominant at 160-218 and 743-854. After two AZD1222 doses, spike-specific TCR breadth and depth rose versus day 0. Donor demographics were predominantly white British with a female majority; clonal diversity may be underestimated.

The chain uses TRBV12-3 or TRBV12-4 and TRBJ2-5, with D possibly being TRBD1 (6 bases). The sample was peripheral blood, taken 28 days after the second AZD1222 dose. This clonotype was obtained from an adult who received the AZD1222 COVID-19 vaccine. As DNA, the CDR3 is TGTGCCATCAACCAGGGGCCCCAAGAGACCCAGTACTTC. It is translated as CAINQGPQETQYF.